The 13 T cell receptor beta chains given below trace back to one sample, sequenced in a study of blood T cell repertoires in COVID-19. Assay: immunoSEQ multiplex PCR; the TCRdb copy retains only in-frame clones and omits some. The table shows approximately 210,000 clones, with around 80% occurring only once. Sequencing was carried out using peripheral blood. The receptors stem from a man aged 25-45 years with active or convalescent COVID-19.

This rearrangement joins TRBV15 to TRBJ2-5; 8 positions match TRBD1. After removal of 0 bases from V and 5 bases from J, the junction contained 17 bases not matched to a gene. From germline, CDR1 is LNHNV and CDR2 YYDKDF (reference sequence). CDR3 size: 19 residues. The CDR3, as DNA: TGTGCCACCAGCAGAGATCTAGGACAGGGTTCCTTTTTCAAGGAGACCCAGTACTTC. Protein: CATSRDLGQGSFFKETQYF.

The rearrangement uses TRBV4-3 and TRBJ1-2; TRBD1 is a possible D gene (6 bases). In germline, CDR1 is LGHNA, CDR2 YSLEER. The CDR3 extends over 15 amino acids. The V end was cut by 0 bases, the J end by 4 bases, with 12 bases between. CDR3 loop: CASSQDFRTVYGYTF. The CDR3 DNA follows: TGCGCCAGCAGCCAAGATTTTAGGACAGTCTATGGCTACACCTTC.

V and J are TRBV18 and TRBJ1-5; 7 nucleotides match TRBD1. CDR3 size: 16 residues. Losses at the gene ends were 3 bases for V and 2 bases for J; bases not matched to a gene: 7. The germline CDR1 and CDR2 sequences are KGHSH and LQKENI. CDR3 sequence reads: CASSPDRAGGNQPQHF. The CDR3 DNA sequence: TGTGCCAGCTCACCTGACAGGGCTGGGGGCAATCAGCCCCAGCATTTT.

The chain has TRBV5-6 and TRBJ2-1; a possible D gene is TRBD2 (6 bases). CDR1 and CDR2 from the germline V gene are SGHDT and YYEEEE. Between the trimmed V and J ends, which lost 0 bases and 8 bases, there was a span of 15 bases. This CDR3 is built from 15 residues. DNA of the CDR3: TGTGCCAGCAGCTTGGGGGTGACTAGTCAGGATGAGCAGTTCTTC. It specifies CASSLGVTSQDEQFF.

J is TRBJ2-7 and V is TRBV2; D is unresolved. CDR1 is SNHLY and CDR2 is FYNNEI in the germline V gene. V lost 7 bases to trimming and J lost 6 bases, with 13 bases between them. CDR3 size: 12 residues. CDR3 sequence reads: CASMLSPPEQYF. The DNA of the CDR3 is TGTGCCAGCATGTTATCCCCCCCCGAGCAGTACTTC.

This chain's CDR3 is CASSKFLAKYQETQYF. Here the CDR3 DNA reads TGTGCCAGCAGCAAATTTCTGGCCAAGTACCAAGAGACCCAGTACTTC. V and J are TRBV21-1 and TRBJ2-5; no DNA check was done on the table's D call, TRBD1. TRBV21-1 is assigned pseudogene status. This CDR3 is built from 16 residues.

J is TRBJ2-2 and V is TRBV4-1; D is undetermined. V was trimmed by 4 bases and J by 6 bases, leaving 18 bases between them. Germline V gives CDR1 MGHRA, CDR2 YSYEKL. The CDR3 is made up of 16 amino acids. The CDR3 loop is CASSREITVTAGELFF. In nucleotides, the CDR3 is TGCGCCAGCAGCCGAGAAATAACAGTTACGGCCGGGGAGCTGTTTTTT.

The V and J genes are TRBV28 and TRBJ1-3; TRBD1 aligns across 8 bases. The germline gives CDR1 MDHEN, CDR2 SYDVKM. The ends lost 5 bases at V and 4 bases at J; junction bases unmatched: 7. CDR3 length equals 15 residues. The CDR3 loop is CASSATGVEGNTIYF. In DNA, the CDR3 is TGTGCCAGCAGTGCGACAGGGGTGGAAGGAAACACCATATATTTT. The full variable domain, rest sourced from reference TRBV28 and TRBJ1-3, is DVKVTQSSRYLVKRTGEKVFLECVQDMDHENMFWYRQDPGLGLRLIYFSYDVKMKEKGDIPEGYSVSREKKERFSLILESASTNQTSMYLCASSATGVEGNTIYFGEGSWLTVV.

J is TRBJ2-3 and V is TRBV9; TRBD2 matches 12 bases. The CDR3 runs to 17 residues. The germline V gene has CDR1 SGDLS and CDR2 YYNGEE. V trimming: 0 bases; J trimming: 5 bases; junction bases outside the gene matches: 7. CDR3 sequence reads: CASSVAPTSGSEDTQYF. The CDR3 nucleotides are TGTGCCAGCAGCGTAGCTCCGACTAGCGGGAGTGAAGATACGCAGTATTTT.

The CDR3 is CSARGGLREQYF. CDR3 DNA sequence: TGCAGCGCCCGGGGAGGCCTACGAGAGCAGTACTTC. V is TRBV29-1 and J is TRBJ2-7; maybe TRBD2 (6 bases). Trimming stripped 7 bases from V and 7 bases from J, with 17 bases between. The CDR3 runs 12 residues. The germline gives CDR1 SQVTM, CDR2 ANQGSEA.

The chain uses TRBV24-1 and TRBJ2-3, with 7 bases fitting TRBD2. The CDR3 sequence is 15 residues long. The germline gives CDR1 KGHDR, CDR2 SFDVKD. The ends lost 2 bases at V and 5 bases at J; junction bases unmatched: 6. The CDR3 reads CATSDSRLAGDTQYF. CDR3 in DNA: TGTGCCACCAGTGATTCCCGACTAGCAGGAGATACGCAGTATTTT.

The rearrangement joins TRBV4-3 to TRBJ1-1, with D possibly TRBD1 on 5 matching bases. The length of the CDR3 is 18 residues. Germline assignment: CDR1 LGHNA and CDR2 YSLEER. Trimming took 0 bases from V and 0 from J, leaving 17 bases between them. The CDR3 loop is CASSQDAQGGGMNTEAFF. CDR3 sequence (DNA): TGCGCCAGCAGCCAAGATGCCCAGGGAGGAGGTATGAACACTGAAGCTTTCTTT.

J is TRBJ2-3 and V is TRBV6-5; 8 bases line up with TRBD2. The germline V gene encodes CDR1 MNHEY and CDR2 SVGAGI. The CDR3 totals 13 residues. The V segment lost 7 bases and the J segment 0 bases; nucleotides outside the gene matches: 0. The CDR3 protein is CASTGGSTDTQYF. CDR3 nucleotides: TGTGCCAGCACGGGAGGGAGCACAGATACGCAGTATTTT.